The subject of this entry is one T cell receptor (beta chain). Trimming took off 0 bases at V and 7 bases at J, with 16 bases between the two ends. Germline CDR1 is LGHNT and CDR2 is FRNRAP. CDR3 length: 16 amino acids. Replicate PCRs run on sorted subsets employed 150 to 250 ng DNA, approximately 30,000 T cell genomes. Sequenced by immunoSEQ multiplex PCR; TCRdb stores in-frame clones only, minus some. Among around 2.1 million clones listed, 90% to 96% were seen once. The data originate from a study of shared clonotypes between healthy human individuals. Across the whole study: Every donor yielded three CD4 naive, three CD4 memory, two CD8 naive and one CD8 memory plate.

The donor population consisted of healthy HIV-negative adults with no recent acute infections or vaccinations. Caucasian adults residing in Nashville, Tennessee made up all the donors. The chain employs TRBV12-5 and TRBJ2-4; either TRBD1 or TRBD2 may supply D (5 bases each). What was sequenced was naive CD4+ T cells sorted from blood. Subset: CD45RA+ positively selected. This TCR was recovered from a man younger than 35 in good health. DNA for the CDR3: TGTGCTAGTGGTTTGGTACCGGCCTTCGAGGGGAACATTCAGTACTTC. It codes for CASGLVPAFEGNIQYF.